Shown below are 21 T cell receptor beta chains from a single sample sequenced in a study of T cell responses to AZD1222 COVID-19 vaccine. The repertoire was sequenced with immunoSEQ multiplex PCR; TCRdb's copy has only in-frame clones and lacks some. The sample contains 150,000 or so clones, about 90% of which appear only once. The sample consisted of peripheral blood, taken 28 days after the second AZD1222 dose. The receptors here all came from an adult who received the AZD1222 COVID-19 vaccine.

The rearrangement links TRBV11-2 to TRBJ2-7; D unclear. The CDR3 covers 14 residues. V lost 5 bases and J lost 1, with 12 bases in between. Germline V gives CDR1 SGHAT, CDR2 FQNNGV. The CDR3 here is CASSRATASYEQYF. The DNA of the CDR3 is TGTGCCAGCAGCCGCGCGACGGCTTCCTACGAGCAGTACTTC. The complete variable domain, with remaining parts taken from reference TRBV11-2 and TRBJ2-7, reads EAGVAQSPRYKIIEKRQSVAFWCNPISGHATLYWYQQILGQGPKLLIQFQNNGVVDDSQLPKDRFSAERLKGVDSTLKIQPAKLEDSAVYLCASSRATASYEQYFGPGTRLTVT.

The chain employs TRBV13 and TRBJ1-2; D not certain. The V and J ends lost 1 base and 4 bases respectively, with 13 bases between them. The CDR3 consists of 15 residues. Germline lookup yields CDR1 PRHDT and CDR2 FYEKMQ (reference sequence). The CDR3 loop is CASSLEGRISYGYTF. The DNA of the CDR3 is TGTGCCAGCAGCTTAGAAGGCAGGATTTCCTATGGCTACACCTTC.

The chain uses TRBV29-1 and TRBJ1-2; D unclear. CDR3 length: 15 amino acids. V was pared by 3 bases and J by 2 bases, with 16 bases between. The germline V gene has CDR1 SQVTM and CDR2 ANQGSEA. The CDR3 loop is CSVDESHRGNYGYTF. The CDR3 nucleotides are TGCAGCGTTGACGAATCCCACCGGGGAAACTATGGCTACACCTTC. Supplemented by reference TRBV29-1 and TRBJ1-2, the full variable domain reads SAVISQKPSRDICQRGTSLTIQCQVDSQVTMMFWYRQQPGQSLTLIATANQGSEATYESGFVIDKFPISRPNLTFSTLTVSNMSPEDSSIYLCSVDESHRGNYGYTFGSGTRLTVV.

The chain recombines TRBV4-2 with TRBJ2-3; tentative D call: TRBD1 (6 bases). Looked up from germline, CDR1 is LGHNA and CDR2 is YNFKEQ. Trimming removed 1 base at V and 2 bases at J, with 16 bases between. The CDR3 loop spans 17 amino acids. CDR3 coding DNA: TGTGCCAGCAGCCAAGGGGGAGCAGGGGCGACCACAGATACGCAGTATTTT. Its protein product is CASSQGGAGATTDTQYF.

The chain recombines TRBV5-5 with TRBJ1-1; D possibly corresponds to TRBD1 (5 bases). Germline-derived CDR1 and CDR2 are SGHKS and YYEKEE (reference sequence). V lost 5 bases and J 4 bases, leaving 15 bases between the germline ends. This CDR3 region has 14 residues. CDR3 sequence reads: CASSLGDLSTEAFF. The CDR3 DNA sequence: TGTGCCAGCAGTTTAGGGGATTTGAGCACTGAAGCTTTCTTT.

This chain links TRBV30 with TRBJ1-2, with a possible D match to TRBD1 (5 bases). CDR1 and CDR2 (germline): GTSNPN, SVGIG (reference sequence). The length of the CDR3 is 15 residues. V gave up 1 base and J gave up 5 bases, with 17 bases separating them. The CDR3 loop reads CAWSGGVGPWYGYTF. For the CDR3, the DNA is TGTGCCTGGAGTGGGGGCGTGGGGCCTTGGTATGGCTACACCTTC.

This clone was recorded once. This chain uses TRBV25-1 with TRBJ2-2; D unclear. Germline V CDR1 and CDR2: MGHDK, SYGVNS. This CDR3 region has 14 residues. V was trimmed by 3 bases and J by 2 bases, leaving 7 bases between them. In nucleotides, the CDR3 is TGTGCCAGCAGTGACCGTCCTAACACCGGGGAGCTGTTTTTT. It translates to CASSDRPNTGELFF.

The chain has TRBV2 and TRBJ1-1; D is possibly TRBD1 (5 bases). Germline V gene sequence: CDR1 SNHLY, CDR2 FYNNEI. This CDR3 has 13 amino acids. V was shortened by 10 bases and J by 0 bases, with 12 bases between the two germline ends. The CDR3 DNA reads as TGTGCCACCAGGGAGACCTTGAACACTGAAGCTTTCTTT. This codes for CATRETLNTEAFF.

The gene calls are TRBV15 and TRBJ2-3; 8 bases line up with TRBD2. With V trimmed by 5 bases and J by 7 bases, 8 bases remained unmatched. The germline CDR1 and CDR2 sequences are LNHNV and YYDKDF (reference sequence). The CDR3 loop spans 14 amino acids. The CDR3 loop reads CATSPGTRRNTQYF. The CDR3 DNA reads as TGTGCCACCAGCCCCGGGACTAGGCGAAATACGCAGTATTTT.

This chain uses TRBV4-2 with TRBJ2-7, with D perhaps matching TRBD2 (6 bases). Germline-derived CDR1 and CDR2 are LGHNA and YNFKEQ. The CDR3 consists of 15 residues. V was trimmed by 0 bases and J by 0 bases, leaving 9 bases between them. The CDR3, as DNA: TGTGCCAGCAGCCAAGATCCCGGGGGCTCCTACGAGCAGTACTTC. This translates into CASSQDPGGSYEQYF.

The rearrangement uses TRBV5-6 and TRBJ1-2; D not certain. Germline assignment: CDR1 SGHDT and CDR2 YYEEEE. The CDR3 covers 15 residues. V gave up 5 bases and J gave up 0 bases, with 14 bases separating them. The CDR3 here is CASSSYGPTNYGYTF. In nucleotides, the CDR3 is TGTGCCAGCAGTTCCTACGGGCCCACTAACTATGGCTACACCTTC.

V is TRBV18 and J is TRBJ1-2; D is unresolved. Per germline, CDR1 KGHSH and CDR2 LQKENI. V dropped 3 bases and J dropped 3 bases, with 8 bases sitting between them. The CDR3 is 13 residues long. CDR3 nucleotide sequence: TGTGCCAGCTCACCGGAAAGGGACTATGGCTACACCTTC. Encoded protein: CASSPERDYGYTF. Drawing the rest from reference TRBV18 and TRBJ1-2, the complete variable domain is NAGVMQNPRHLVRRRGQEARLRCSPMKGHSHVYWYRQLPEEGLKFMVYLQKENIIDESGMPKERFSAEFPKEGPSILRIQQVVRGDSAAYFCASSPERDYGYTFGSGTRLTVV.

This clone appeared once. This chain uses TRBV19 with TRBJ2-7; possibly TRBD1 for D (5 bases). The germline V and J ends were trimmed by 1 base and 3 bases, with 7 bases remaining between them. CDR3 size: 13 residues. Germline V gene lookup returns CDR1 LNHDA and CDR2 SQIVND (reference sequence). The CDR3: CASSIGGFYEQYF. The DNA for the CDR3 is TGTGCCAGTAGTATAGGGGGCTTCTACGAGCAGTACTTC.

The chain joins TRBV4-2 to TRBJ2-4, with D perhaps given as TRBD1 or TRBD2 (5 bases each). The germline V gene encodes CDR1 LGHNA and CDR2 YNFKEQ. The ends were cut back, 0 bases at V and 0 bases at J, with 15 bases in the middle. CDR3 length equals 18 residues. The CDR3 reads CASSQDIWDLLAKNIQYF. The CDR3 DNA reads TGTGCCAGCAGCCAAGATATTTGGGACCTTTTAGCCAAAAACATTCAGTACTTC.

V is TRBV11-2 and J is TRBJ2-7; tentatively, D is TRBD1 (6 bases). V was shortened by 5 bases and J by 1 base, with 12 bases between the two germline ends. The CDR3 contains 14 residues. Germline V CDR1 and CDR2: SGHAT, FQNNGV. CDR3 residues: CASSLLTGSYEQYF. DNA of the CDR3: TGTGCCAGCAGCCTTCTTACAGGGTCCTACGAGCAGTACTTC.

About this clone: At the DNA level, this CDR3 is encoded by other sequences in the same sample as well. This chain links TRBV18 with TRBJ2-1; no definite D call. Germline-derived CDR1 and CDR2 are KGHSH and LQKENI. This CDR3 is 11 amino acids long. V was pared by 3 bases and J by 7 bases, with 4 bases between. CDR3 bases: TGTGCCAGCTCACCCAATAATGAGCAGTTCTTC. It codes for CASSPNNEQFF. Complete variable domain (other parts from reference TRBV18 and TRBJ2-1): NAGVMQNPRHLVRRRGQEARLRCSPMKGHSHVYWYRQLPEEGLKFMVYLQKENIIDESGMPKERFSAEFPKEGPSILRIQQVVRGDSAAYFCASSPNNEQFFGPGTRLTVL.

This rearrangement joins TRBV2 to TRBJ2-7, with D possibly matching TRBD1 (6 bases). The CDR3 has 12 amino acids. V lost 6 bases and J 3 bases, leaving 9 bases between the germline ends. CDR1 is SNHLY, CDR2 FYNNEI, per germline. Here the CDR3 DNA reads TGTGCCAGCAGCTGGGACATCTACGAGCAGTACTTC. This encodes CASSWDIYEQYF.

The chain combines TRBV15 with TRBJ1-4; the D gene is possibly TRBD1 (5 bases). V was shortened by 6 bases and J by 4 bases, with 18 bases between the two germline ends. This CDR3 contains 16 residues. Germline-derived CDR1 and CDR2 are LNHNV and YYDKDF (reference sequence). The CDR3 sequence: CATRTGRITFNEKLFF. Written as DNA, the CDR3 is TGTGCCACCAGAACAGGTCGAATCACATTTAATGAAAAACTGTTTTTT.

This chain joins TRBV28 and TRBJ1-5; TRBD1 agrees at 7 bases. The germline V gene encodes CDR1 MDHEN and CDR2 SYDVKM. This CDR3 spans 16 amino acids. The ends lost 8 bases at V and 3 bases at J; junction bases unmatched: 13. CDR3 protein: CASLTPSGTVNQPQHF. The CDR3 nucleotides read TGTGCCAGCTTGACCCCATCGGGGACAGTCAATCAGCCCCAGCATTTT.

Regarding this clone: At one end the junction does not follow the germline gene, possibly because of a read error. This chain uses TRBV12-3 or TRBV12-4 with TRBJ1-2; D is unresolved. This CDR3 has 11 residues. The DNA of the CDR3 is TGTGCCAGCAGTTTCGAGACGGATCCTTTCTTC. Amino acids: CASSFETDPFF.

V usage is TRBV7-2 and J usage is TRBJ2-3; 7 positions agree with TRBD2. J lost 0 bases, V lost 5 bases, and 5 bases had no gene match. Germline CDR1 and CDR2: SGHTA and FQGNSA. CDR3 length: 15 residues. The CDR3 region is CASSGGGSSTDTQYF. The CDR3 DNA sequence: TGTGCCAGCAGCGGGGGGGGATCTAGCACAGATACGCAGTATTTT. The complete variable domain, with remaining parts taken from reference TRBV7-2 and TRBJ2-3, reads GAGVSQSPSNKVTEKGKDVELRCDPISGHTALYWYRQSLGQGLEFLIYFQGNSAPDKSGLPSDRFSAERTGGSVSTLTIQRTQQEDSAVYLCASSGGGSSTDTQYFGPGTRLTVL.